The T cell receptor (beta chain) under discussion was sequenced for a study of T cell responses to AZD1222 COVID-19 vaccine. Study results and limitations: Researchers report vaccine-associated CD4 TCRs spanning spike, with dominance at 160-218 and 743-854.

Remarks on this clone: Its antigen is still unknown.

The data were produced by immunoSEQ multiplex PCR, yet TCRdb's version contains in-frame clones alone and is incomplete. This sample has about 87,000 clones, with 70% to 90% found just once. CDR1 MGHRA and CDR2 YSYEKL come from the germline V gene. The V and J ends lost 3 bases and 0 bases, in that order; junction bases with no gene match: 4. The length of the CDR3 is 15 residues. The sequences come from peripheral blood, collected on day 0 of AZD1222 vaccination. This sequence joins TRBV4-1 and TRBJ1-1; TRBD1 matches 7 bases. This TCR was recovered from an adult in good health. The CDR3 region is CASSQRQGMNTEAFF. The CDR3 DNA reads as TGCGCCAGCAGCCAGAGACAGGGAATGAACACTGAAGCTTTCTTT.